This T cell receptor beta chain derives from a study of glioma-infiltrating T cells. Whole-study findings and limits: CDR3 overlap between tissue and blood was very small.

TCR alpha and beta CDR3 regions were amplified from RNA using iRepertoire nested multiplex PCR. One-step reverse transcription and amplification started from approximately 100-400 ng of tissue mRNA or PBMC total RNA. TCRdb re-analysed the multiplex PCR reads in MiXCR, keeping a single row per CDR3 protein. The sample contains tens of thousands of distinct CDR3 sequences, approximately 42% of which appear only once. On this clonotype: Its antigen remains unidentified.

V trimming: 4 bases; J trimming: 8 bases; junction bases outside the gene matches: 7. The CDR3 has 14 residues. Germline CDR1 is SGHNT and CDR2 is YYREEE (reference sequence). The gene calls are TRBV5-4 and TRBJ2-1; 9 positions match TRBD2. The sequencing sample was made of glioma tissue, nonneoplastic brain tissue, or PBMCs (not recorded which). The receptor comes from a human donor with low-grade glioma or glioblastoma, undergoing nonglioma brain surgery, or in good health (not recorded which). CDR3 nucleotides: TGTGCCAGCAGCCCCGGGACTAGCCTTTATGAGCAGTTCTTC. This encodes CASSPGTSLYEQFF.